This T cell receptor beta chain is drawn from a study of T-cell reconstitution after alpha-beta-depleted transplantation in children. Study results and limitations: T-cell counts and diversity were attributed mostly to newly produced T cells one year after transplant. Several hundred expanded graft clones reportedly were the source of alpha-beta T cells about two months after transplant.

The CDR3 covers 14 residues. Germline lookup yields CDR1 LGHDT and CDR2 YNNKEL (reference sequence). The ends lost 9 bases at V and 13 bases at J; junction bases unmatched: 15. On this clonotype: Its target is unknown.

Molecular barcoding with unique molecular identifiers was used for the TCRbeta library. TCRdb independently ran MiXCR on the PCR reads; one entry per CDR3 protein. The sample records some 830,000 distinct CDR3 sequences, 15% to 20% being singletons. Specimen: PBMCs, mostly from graft donor cells, collected 360 days after TCRalphabeta/CD19-depleted stem cell transplant. The receptor's source is a male patient between 5 and 17 years old who had a stem cell transplant for acute lymphoblastic leukemia, so the T cells may come from the graft donor. The chain carries TRBV3-1 and TRBJ2-2; 9 nucleotides line up with TRBD2. Here the CDR3 reads CASAPGASGIWLFF. CDR3 in DNA: TGTGCCAGTGCCCCAGGGGCTAGCGGGATTTGGCTGTTTTTT.